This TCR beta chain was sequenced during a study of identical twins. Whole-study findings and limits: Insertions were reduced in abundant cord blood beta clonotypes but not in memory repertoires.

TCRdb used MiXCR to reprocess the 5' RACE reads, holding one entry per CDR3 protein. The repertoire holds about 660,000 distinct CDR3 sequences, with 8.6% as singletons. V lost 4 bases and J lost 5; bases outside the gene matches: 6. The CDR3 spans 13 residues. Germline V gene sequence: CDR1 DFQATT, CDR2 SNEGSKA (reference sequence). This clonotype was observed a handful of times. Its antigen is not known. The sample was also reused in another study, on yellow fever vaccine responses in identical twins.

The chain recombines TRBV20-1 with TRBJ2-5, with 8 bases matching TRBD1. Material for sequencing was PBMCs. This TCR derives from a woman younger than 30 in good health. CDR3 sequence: CSATSGGRETQYF. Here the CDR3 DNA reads TGCAGTGCTACCTCAGGGGGCCGTGAGACCCAGTACTTC.